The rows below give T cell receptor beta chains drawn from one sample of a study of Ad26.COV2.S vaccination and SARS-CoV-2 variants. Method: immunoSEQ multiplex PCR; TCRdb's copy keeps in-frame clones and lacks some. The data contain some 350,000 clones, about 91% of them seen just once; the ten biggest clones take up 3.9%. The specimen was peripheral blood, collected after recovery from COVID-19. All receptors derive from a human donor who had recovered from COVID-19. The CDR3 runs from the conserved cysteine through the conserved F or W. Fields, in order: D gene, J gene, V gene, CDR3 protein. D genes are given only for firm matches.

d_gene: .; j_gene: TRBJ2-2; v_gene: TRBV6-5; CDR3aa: CASIQVGAGELFF
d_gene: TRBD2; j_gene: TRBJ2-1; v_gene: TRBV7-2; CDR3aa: CASSLYSGVTLYNEQFF
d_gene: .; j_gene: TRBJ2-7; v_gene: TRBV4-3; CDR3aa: CASSQDLGYEQYF
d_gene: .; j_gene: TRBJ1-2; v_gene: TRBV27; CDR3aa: CASSAGQSYGYTF
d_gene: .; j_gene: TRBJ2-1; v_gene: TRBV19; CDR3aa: CASSPAGSSYNEQFF
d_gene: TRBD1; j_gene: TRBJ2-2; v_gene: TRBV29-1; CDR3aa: CSVDWGTGLPGELFF
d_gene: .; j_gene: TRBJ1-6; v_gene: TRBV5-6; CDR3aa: CASSSRDSRGPLHF
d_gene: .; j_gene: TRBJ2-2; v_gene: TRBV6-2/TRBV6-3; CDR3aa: CASSPGGAGELFF
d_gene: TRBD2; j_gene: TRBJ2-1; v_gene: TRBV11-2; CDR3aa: CASSLAGFSYNEQFF
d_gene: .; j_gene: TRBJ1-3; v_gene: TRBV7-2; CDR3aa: CASSLEGSLTGNTIYF
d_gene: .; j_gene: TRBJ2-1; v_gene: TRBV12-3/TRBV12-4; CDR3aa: CASSLGPNNEQFF
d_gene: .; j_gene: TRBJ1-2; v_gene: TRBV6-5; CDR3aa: CASSYEGVGYGYTF
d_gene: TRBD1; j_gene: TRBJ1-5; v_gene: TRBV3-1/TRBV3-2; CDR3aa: CASSQEGTGGGFYQPQHF
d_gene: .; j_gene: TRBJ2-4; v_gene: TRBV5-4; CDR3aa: CASSLIGVAKNIQYF
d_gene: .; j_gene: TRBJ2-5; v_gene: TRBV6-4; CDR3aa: CASRWSGQYF
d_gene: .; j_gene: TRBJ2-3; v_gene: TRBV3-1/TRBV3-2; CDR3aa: CASSQELADTQYF
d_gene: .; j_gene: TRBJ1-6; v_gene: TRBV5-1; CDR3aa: CASSLDRVDSPLHF
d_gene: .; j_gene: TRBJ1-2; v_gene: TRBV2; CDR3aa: CASRDSYGYTF
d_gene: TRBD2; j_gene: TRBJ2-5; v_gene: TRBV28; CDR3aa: CASRSGGLTQETQYF
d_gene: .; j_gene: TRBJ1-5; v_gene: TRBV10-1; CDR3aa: CASSDGTGQPQHF
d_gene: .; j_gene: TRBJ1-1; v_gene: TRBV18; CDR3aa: CASSPRLLDIERDTEAFF
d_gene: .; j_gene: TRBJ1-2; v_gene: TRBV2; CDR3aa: CASSEGGDRRYGYTF
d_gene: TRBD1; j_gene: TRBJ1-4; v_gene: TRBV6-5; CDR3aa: CASSYGRGHEKLFF
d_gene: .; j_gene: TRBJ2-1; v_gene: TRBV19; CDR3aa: CASRTPPDGGEYNEQFF
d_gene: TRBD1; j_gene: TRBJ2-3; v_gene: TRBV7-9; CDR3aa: CASSSGTGQTITDTQYF
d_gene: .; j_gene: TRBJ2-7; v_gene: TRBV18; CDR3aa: CASSPIPSYEQYF
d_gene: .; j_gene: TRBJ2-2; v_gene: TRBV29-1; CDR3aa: CSVDWGTGELFF
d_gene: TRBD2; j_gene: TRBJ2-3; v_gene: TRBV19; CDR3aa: CASSMKAGGSTDTQYF
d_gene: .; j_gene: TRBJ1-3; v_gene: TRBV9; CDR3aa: CASSPWVAEFGNTIYF
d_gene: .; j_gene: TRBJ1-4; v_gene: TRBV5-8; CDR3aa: CASSRQVISNEKLFF
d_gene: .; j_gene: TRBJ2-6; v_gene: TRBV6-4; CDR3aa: CASSDSGALSGANVLTF
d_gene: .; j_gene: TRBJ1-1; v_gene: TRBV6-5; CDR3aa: CASRRAGAVNTEAFF
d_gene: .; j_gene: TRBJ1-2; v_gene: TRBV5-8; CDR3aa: CASSLPIVLKYGYTF
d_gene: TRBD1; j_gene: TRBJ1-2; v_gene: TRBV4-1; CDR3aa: CASSQERQGTYGYTF
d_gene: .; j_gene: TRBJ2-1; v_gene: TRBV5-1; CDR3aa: CASSPLPLSPYNEQFF
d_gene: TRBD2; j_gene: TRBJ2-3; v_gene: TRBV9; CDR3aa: CASSARLAPPDTQYF
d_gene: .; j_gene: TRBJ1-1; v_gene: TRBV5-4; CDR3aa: CASSLQGGSETEAFF
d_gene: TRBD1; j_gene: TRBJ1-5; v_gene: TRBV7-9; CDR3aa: CASSPMSGTGSNQPQHF
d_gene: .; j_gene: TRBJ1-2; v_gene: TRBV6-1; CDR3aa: CASSVDSRVLLYGYTF
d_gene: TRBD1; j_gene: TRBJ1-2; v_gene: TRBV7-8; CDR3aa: CASSRDRVSGYTF
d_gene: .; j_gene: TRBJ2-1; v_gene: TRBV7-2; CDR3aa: CASSLEALSYNEQFF
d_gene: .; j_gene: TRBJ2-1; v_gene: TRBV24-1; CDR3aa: CATSDPSVGSNSYNEQFF
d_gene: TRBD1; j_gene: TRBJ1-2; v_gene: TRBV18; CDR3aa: CASSPGGQPYGYTF
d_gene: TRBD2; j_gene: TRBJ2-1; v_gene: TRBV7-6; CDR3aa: CASSLRRPGTSPHEQFF
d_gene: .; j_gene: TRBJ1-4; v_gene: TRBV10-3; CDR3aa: CAIRDRAAGEKLFF
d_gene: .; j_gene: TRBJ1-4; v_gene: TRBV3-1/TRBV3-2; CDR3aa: CASSQDWTPKLFF